One sample yielded the 18 T cell receptor beta chains listed below, sequenced in a study of cytomegalovirus exposure and HLA in healthy donors. PCR amplification relied on 60 Vbeta primers (plus 13 Jbeta primers). Sequenced by immunoSEQ multiplex PCR; TCRdb stores in-frame clones only, minus some. The data hold about 100,000 clones, with around 80% observed a single time. The sample comprised PBMCs. Every receptor here comes from a woman aged 35 to 49 in good health and CMV-seronegative.

J is TRBJ1-1 and V is TRBV9, with D perhaps matching TRBD1 (5 bases). The CDR3 covers 14 residues. CDR1 and CDR2 from the germline V gene are SGDLS and YYNGEE. Trimming pared 3 bases from V and 4 bases from J, leaving 13 bases between. The CDR3 nucleotides are TGTGCCAGCAGCGAGGGGCCTTCGACCACTGAAGCTTTCTTT. Translated, it gives CASSEGPSTTEAFF.

The J gene is TRBJ2-1, the V gene TRBV7-2, with D possibly matching TRBD2 (6 bases). V gave up 3 bases and J gave up 6 bases, with 18 bases separating them. Germline assignment: CDR1 SGHTA and CDR2 FQGNSA. The CDR3 sequence is 16 residues long. This chain's CDR3 is CASSLVPIGGSNEQFF. CDR3 DNA: TGTGCCAGCAGCTTGGTTCCAATCGGAGGGAGCAATGAGCAGTTCTTC.

The V and J genes are TRBV7-2 and TRBJ2-3, with TRBD1 as a possible D gene (8 bases). Germline values: CDR1 SGHTA, CDR2 FQGNSA. Deletions cut 5 bases from V and 3 bases from J, with 24 bases between. This CDR3 is built from 18 residues. The CDR3 spells CASSDSGGPGGTTDTQYF. For the CDR3, the DNA is TGTGCCAGCAGCGACTCAGGGGGCCCCGGGGGGACAACAGATACGCAGTATTTT. The full variable domain, completed using reference TRBV7-2 and TRBJ2-3, is GAGVSQSPSNKVTEKGKDVELRCDPISGHTALYWYRQSLGQGLEFLIYFQGNSAPDKSGLPSDRFSAERTGGSVSTLTIQRTQQEDSAVYLCASSDSGGPGGTTDTQYFGPGTRLTVL.

The chain has TRBV20-1 and TRBJ2-1, with 9 bases fitting TRBD2. The V and J ends lost 7 bases and 12 bases, in that order; junction bases with no gene match: 7. Germline values: CDR1 DFQATT, CDR2 SNEGSKA (reference sequence). This CDR3 spans 11 amino acids. The CDR3 reads CSVLAGTGQFF. Here the CDR3 DNA reads TGCAGTGTCCTAGCGGGGACCGGGCAGTTCTTC.

This clone was observed a handful of times. The chain recombines TRBV9 with TRBJ2-5, with TRBD1 identical over 10 bases. Unmatched junction bases numbered 10, after V lost 7 bases and J lost 4 bases. Germline-derived CDR1 and CDR2 are SGDLS and YYNGEE. CDR3 length equals 15 residues. The CDR3 nucleotides read TGTGCCAGCTGCCCCGGACAGGGGGTGAGAGAGACCCAGTACTTC. Translating gives CASCPGQGVRETQYF.

The chain couples TRBV6-6 to TRBJ2-7; TRBD1 agrees at 9 bases. From germline, CDR1 is MNHNY and CDR2 SVGAGI (reference sequence). The V segment lost 5 bases and the J segment 2 bases; nucleotides outside the gene matches: 7. CDR3 length equals 15 residues. CDR3 sequence (DNA): TGTGCCAGCAGTGGACGGACAGGGGTTCCCTACGAGCAGTACTTC. Translated, it gives CASSGRTGVPYEQYF.

V is TRBV6-6 and J is TRBJ1-2, with D perhaps TRBD1 (5 bases). The CDR3 totals 14 residues. In germline, CDR1 is MNHNY, CDR2 SVGAGI (reference sequence). The germline V and J ends were trimmed by 5 bases and 7 bases, with 17 bases remaining between them. The CDR3 nucleotides are TGTGCCAGCAGTCCGATAGACAGCGGGGGTGGCTACACCTTC. Translating gives CASSPIDSGGGYTF.

V usage is TRBV2 and J usage is TRBJ1-1, with D perhaps matching TRBD1 (6 bases). The V and J ends lost 6 bases and 11 bases respectively, with 16 bases between them. CDR1 is SNHLY, CDR2 FYNNEI, per germline. CDR3 length: 12 residues. CDR3 nucleotides: TGTGCCAGCAGACCAGGGGCCCCTCGGGCTTTCTTT. Protein product: CASRPGAPRAFF.

This chain links TRBV4-3 with TRBJ2-7; 9 bases fit TRBD1. The V gene end was trimmed by 0 bases and the J gene end by 6 bases; junction bases not matched to a gene: 15. The CDR3 length is 18 residues. Germline V lookup: CDR1 LGHNA, CDR2 YSLEER. CDR3 in amino acids: CASSQETGTGSTLLEQYF. The CDR3 nucleotides are TGCGCCAGCAGCCAAGAGACCGGGACAGGGTCAACGCTACTCGAGCAGTACTTC.

Regarding this clone: The sample has other DNA sequences that encode this CDR3 too. The rearrangement uses TRBV18 and TRBJ1-1; D call uncertain. CDR1 is KGHSH, CDR2 LQKENI, per germline. This CDR3 region has 13 residues. Trimming removed 3 bases at V and 1 base at J, with 6 bases between. DNA for the CDR3: TGTGCCAGCTCACCCGGCGGGAACACTGAAGCTTTCTTT. Translating gives CASSPGGNTEAFF.

The rearrangement links TRBV5-6 to TRBJ1-5; 8 bases map to TRBD1. Germline V CDR1 and CDR2: SGHDT, YYEEEE. The CDR3 contains 15 residues. V lost 5 bases to trimming and J lost 1 base; unmatched junction nucleotides: 5. CDR3 in amino acids: CASSGQGMSNQPQHF. CDR3 DNA sequence: TGTGCCAGCAGTGGACAGGGAATGAGCAATCAGCCCCAGCATTTT.

The chain uses TRBV2 and TRBJ2-2; D is perhaps TRBD2 (5 bases). This CDR3 has 15 residues. Germline loops: CDR1 SNHLY, CDR2 FYNNEI. Trimming left V 7 bases short and J 0 bases short, with 12 bases between. DNA of the CDR3: TGTGCCAGCACAGAGGGTCGCGCGAACACCGGGGAGCTGTTTTTT. Protein: CASTEGRANTGELFF.

This clone was detected only once. The chain couples TRBV4-3 to TRBJ1-5, with 12 bases matching TRBD1. Germline loops: CDR1 LGHNA, CDR2 YSLEER. CDR3 size: 16 residues. Trimming at V came to 3 bases and at J to 6 bases, leaving 6 bases not matched to a gene. The CDR3 region has the DNA TGCGCCAGCAGCCAGGACCGGGACAGGGGGCCTCAGCCCCAGCATTTT. It translates to CASSQDRDRGPQPQHF.

This clone was seen a handful of times. V usage is TRBV27 and J usage is TRBJ2-6; 9 nucleotides align to TRBD2. The CDR3 extends over 18 amino acids. Germline CDR1 and CDR2: MNHEY and SMNVEV (reference sequence). Trimming at V came to 3 bases and at J to 2 bases, leaving 8 bases not matched to a gene. The CDR3 coding sequence is TGTGCCAGCAGTTTCGCGGGAGGGCTCTGGACTGGGGCCAACGTCCTGACTTTC. Its protein product is CASSFAGGLWTGANVLTF.

The gene calls are TRBV18 and TRBJ2-7; perhaps TRBD2 as D (5 bases). The CDR3 contains 14 residues. Germline V gives CDR1 KGHSH, CDR2 LQKENI. V lost 2 bases and J lost 4, with 12 bases in between. CDR3: CASSPGGVGYEQYF. DNA of the CDR3: TGTGCCAGCTCACCAGGAGGCGTCGGGTACGAGCAGTACTTC.

V is TRBV10-3 and J is TRBJ2-3; D possibly corresponds to TRBD2 (6 bases). CDR3 size: 18 residues. Trimming took 8 bases from V and 4 from J, leaving 28 bases between them. Germline V lookup: CDR1 ENHRY, CDR2 SYGVKD. CDR3 in amino acids: CAIGPFSGTQRRADTQYF. The CDR3 coding sequence is TGTGCCATCGGCCCCTTTTCTGGGACTCAGAGGCGCGCAGATACGCAGTATTTT.

A word on this clone: A read error may produce the germline difference seen at one junction end. The chain combines TRBV7-9 with TRBJ1-3; 9 bases line up with TRBD1. CDR3 size: 15 residues. Germline V lookup: CDR1 SEHNR, CDR2 FQNEAQ (reference sequence). Here the CDR3 DNA reads TGTTCCAGCAGCTCTTGGGACAGGGACGGAAACACCATATATTTT. This gives the protein CSSSSWDRDGNTIYF.

The chain recombines TRBV4-1 with TRBJ2-3; 8 bases map to TRBD1. The germline V gene has CDR1 MGHRA and CDR2 YSYEKL. There are 15 residues in the CDR3. The V gene end was trimmed by 4 bases and the J gene end by 4 bases; junction bases not matched to a gene: 7. Here the CDR3 reads CASSRTGSGADTQYF. DNA for the CDR3: TGCGCCAGCAGCCGGACAGGGTCTGGAGCAGATACGCAGTATTTT.